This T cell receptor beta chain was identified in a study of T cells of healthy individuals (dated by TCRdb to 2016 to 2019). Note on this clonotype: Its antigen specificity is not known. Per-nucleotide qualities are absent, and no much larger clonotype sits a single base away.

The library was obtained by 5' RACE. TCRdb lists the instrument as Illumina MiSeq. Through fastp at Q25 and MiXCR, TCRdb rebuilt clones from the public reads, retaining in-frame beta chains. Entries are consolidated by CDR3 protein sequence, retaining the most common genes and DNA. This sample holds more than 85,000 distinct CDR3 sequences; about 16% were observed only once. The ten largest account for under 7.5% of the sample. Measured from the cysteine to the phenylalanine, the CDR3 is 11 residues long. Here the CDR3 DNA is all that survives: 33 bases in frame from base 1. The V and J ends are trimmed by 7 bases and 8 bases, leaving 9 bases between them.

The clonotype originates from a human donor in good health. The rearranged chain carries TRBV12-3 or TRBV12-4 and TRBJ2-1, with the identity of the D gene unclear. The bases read TGTGCCAGCACCCTTCGGGATGAGCAGTTCTTC. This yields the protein CASTLRDEQFF.